A selection of T cell receptor beta chains follows, all from one sample in a study of graft-versus-host responses after intestinal transplantation. Measured with immunoSEQ multiplex PCR; TCRdb has only the in-frame clones, and not every one. The table includes 100,000 to 140,000 clones, about nine tenths detected once. Their antigens remain unidentified. The sequencing used unstimulated CD4+ T cells sorted from spleen or lymph node cells, collected before transplant. The receptors come from a human donor who was the organ donor for an intestinal transplant. CDR3s include the opening cysteine and the closing phenylalanine or tryptophan. The order of the fields is D gene, clone size, J gene, V gene, CDR3 DNA, CDR3 protein. A D gene is named only where the DNA matches it firmly. The listing skips clone size in some rows; elsewhere it reads once, few, many or a size class.

.	.	TRBJ1-2	TRBV29-1	TGCAGCGCTATGTCCGGACCTTCCGGGGACTACACCTTC	CSAMSGPSGDYTF
.	.	TRBJ1-5	TRBV25-1	TGTGCCAGCAGTTCAAGGGGAGGCAATCAGCCCCAGCATTTT	CASSSRGGNQPQHF
TRBD2	.	TRBJ2-1	TRBV2	TGTGCCAGCAGTCGTACCGGGACTAGCATGGATGAGCAGTTCTTC	CASSRTGTSMDEQFF
.	.	TRBJ2-7	TRBV9	TGTGCCAGCAGCGTAGCGGGCCACGGGAGCTCCTACGAGCAGTACTTC	CASSVAGHGSSYEQYF
TRBD1	.	TRBJ2-5	TRBV7-7	TGTGCTAGCAGCCCCGACAGGGCCGGGACCCAGTACTTC	CASSPDRAGTQYF
.	.	TRBJ2-5	TRBV5-4	TGTGCCAGCAGCTTAGGGACCCAAGAGACCCAGTACTTC	CASSLGTQETQYF
.	.	TRBJ1-1	TRBV6-6	TGTGCCAGCAGATCCGGACACCTGAACACTGAAGCTTTCTTT	CASRSGHLNTEAFF
.	.	TRBJ2-2	TRBV27	TGTGCCAGCAGTTTATCGTGGGTGAACACCGGGGAGCTGTTTTTT	CASSLSWVNTGELFF
TRBD1	.	TRBJ1-6	TRBV2	TGTGCCAGCAGTGAAGGACAGGGGGCGCAGAATTCACCCCTCCACTTT	CASSEGQGAQNSPLHF
.	.	TRBJ1-3	TRBV4-1	TGCGCCAGCAGCCACCTTTACCAGGGACCCCCCTCTGGAAACACCATATATTTT	CASSHLYQGPPSGNTIYF
.	.	TRBJ2-7	TRBV2	TGTGCCAGCAGTGATCAGGGTGTGGACTACGAGCAGTACTTC	CASSDQGVDYEQYF
TRBD2	.	TRBJ2-1	TRBV7-2	TGTGCCAGCAAGCGCGGGGGGTTCGACAATGAGCAGTTCTTC	CASKRGGFDNEQFF
TRBD1	.	TRBJ2-5	TRBV11-3	TGTGCCAGCAGCTTAGCGGACAGGGCCACCCAAGAGACCCAGTACTTC	CASSLADRATQETQYF
.	.	TRBJ2-2	TRBV27	TGTGCCAGCAGTTTACCAGTAGGGACGGGGAACACCGGGGAGCTGTTTTTT	CASSLPVGTGNTGELFF
.	once	TRBJ2-7	TRBV30	TGTGCCTGGAGTGGGCACCGAGCCTACGAGCAGTACTTC	CAWSGHRAYEQYF
.	.	TRBJ2-3	TRBV11-2	TGTGCCAGCAGCTCGAGACACACAGATACGCAGTATTTT	CASSSRHTDTQYF
.	.	TRBJ2-3	TRBV7-3	TGTGCCAGCAGCTTAAGTGGCCCCACAGATACGCAGTATTTT	CASSLSGPTDTQYF
TRBD2	.	TRBJ2-7	TRBV5-5	TGTGCCAGCAGCTTGATGGTATTAGCGGGGGACGACCTCTACGAGCAGTACTTC	CASSLMVLAGDDLYEQYF
.	.	TRBJ2-2	TRBV5-4	TGTGCCAGCAGGGCGAGGGACACCGGGGAGCTGTTTTTT	CASRARDTGELFF
.	.	TRBJ1-6	TRBV11-2	TGTGCCAGCAGCTCGAATTTGGCGGGACCCCTCCACTTT	CASSSNLAGPLHF
.	.	TRBJ1-3	TRBV4-2	TGTGCCAGCAGCCAAGATCCGGGAGGTAGCTCTGGAAACACCATATATTTT	CASSQDPGGSSGNTIYF
TRBD2	few	TRBJ2-2	TRBV5-1	TGCGCCAGCAAAGGTTACGGGAGGCCTGATACCGGGGAGCTGTTTTTT	CASKGYGRPDTGELFF
.	.	TRBJ2-3	TRBV6-6	TGTGCCAGCAGTTACTCGAAAGCAGACAGCACAGATACGCAGTATTTT	CASSYSKADSTDTQYF
TRBD1	.	TRBJ2-1	TRBV5-1	TGCGCCAGCAGCTTGGTAGGGACAGGCTGGAGCAATGAGCAGTTCTTC	CASSLVGTGWSNEQFF
.	.	TRBJ1-3	TRBV19	TGTGCCAGTAATCCGAGATCTTCTGGAAACACCATATATTTT	CASNPRSSGNTIYF
.	.	TRBJ1-4	TRBV19	TGTGCCAGTACCATCCCGGGCAGAGGGGCAACTAATGAAAAACTGTTTTTT	CASTIPGRGATNEKLFF
.	.	TRBJ2-7	TRBV7-9	TGTGCCAGCAGCTGGGATTTTAGCCGGGCCTACGAGCAGTACTTC	CASSWDFSRAYEQYF
TRBD1	.	TRBJ1-6	TRBV11-3	TGTGCCAGCAGCTCCCCCCCGGGACAGGCGAGCTCCTATAATTCACCCCTCCACTTT	CASSSPPGQASSYNSPLHF
.	.	TRBJ2-5	TRBV15	TGTGCCACCAGCAGAGATCTAGGGAAGGAGACCCAGTACTTC	CATSRDLGKETQYF
TRBD2	.	TRBJ2-1	TRBV9	TGTGCCAGCAGCCCTCACACGGGACTAGTCCGCAATGAGCAGTTCTTC	CASSPHTGLVRNEQFF
TRBD1	.	TRBJ2-7	TRBV7-2	TGTGCCAGCAGCCAGACAGGGCTTTACGAGCAGTACTTC	CASSQTGLYEQYF
.	.	TRBJ1-3	TRBV11-2	TGTGCCAGCAGATCCCAGGGTTTGGGAAACACCATATATTTT	CASRSQGLGNTIYF
.	.	TRBJ1-5	TRBV19	TGTGCCAGTAGTATACTCCGGGGGACGGTCAGCAATCAGCCCCAGCATTTT	CASSILRGTVSNQPQHF
TRBD2	.	TRBJ2-5	TRBV7-3	TGTGCCAGCAGCCGACTAGCGGGGGCCCAAGAGACCCAGTACTTC	CASSRLAGAQETQYF
TRBD1	.	TRBJ1-5	TRBV28	TGTGCCAGCAGCCGGGACAGGTCCTATAGCAATCAGCCCCAGCATTTT	CASSRDRSYSNQPQHF
TRBD1	few	TRBJ2-7	TRBV6-1	TGTGCCAGCAGTCCCGTATCAGGGGGCGAGCAGTACTTC	CASSPVSGGEQYF
.	.	TRBJ2-1	TRBV2	TGTGCCAGCATCGAGATGGGGGGTCCCTACAATGAGCAGTTCTTC	CASIEMGGPYNEQFF
TRBD1	.	TRBJ2-1	TRBV5-1	TGCGCCAGCAGCTATTACCGGGACAGGGCATCCAATGAGCAGTTCTTC	CASSYYRDRASNEQFF
.	.	TRBJ1-5	TRBV6-1	TGTGCCAGCAGTGAAGTGGGGAACAATCAGCCCCAGCATTTT	CASSEVGNNQPQHF
TRBD1	.	TRBJ1-5	TRBV6-1	TGTGCCAGCAGTGAAATCACCAGGGGGAATCAGCCCCAGCATTTT	CASSEITRGNQPQHF
TRBD1	.	TRBJ1-2	TRBV16	TGTGCCAGCAGCCAAACCGGGACAGGGTCGGGCTACACCTTC	CASSQTGTGSGYTF
.	.	TRBJ2-1	TRBV18	TGTGCCAGCTCACCTGGGACGTATGAGCAGTTCTTC	CASSPGTYEQFF
.	.	TRBJ1-6	TRBV7-6	TGTGCCAGCAGCTTGGGGGGCTACAGGAATTCACCCCTCCACTTT	CASSLGGYRNSPLHF
.	.	TRBJ1-6	TRBV4-1	TGCGCCAGCAGCCAAGTTGAGACAGGAAATAATTATAATTCACCCCTCCACTTT	CASSQVETGNNYNSPLHF
.	.	TRBJ2-7	TRBV14	TGTGCCAGCAGCCAAGATCTACTGTCAATCTACGAGCAGTACTTC	CASSQDLLSIYEQYF
.	.	TRBJ2-7	TRBV25-1	TGTGCCAGCAGTGGTTTTAGGCGCGACGAGCAGTACTTC	CASSGFRRDEQYF
.	.	TRBJ1-2	TRBV9	TGTGCCAGCAGCGAGAGTCGTGGGGTTGGCGGCTACACCTTC	CASSESRGVGGYTF
.	.	TRBJ1-1	TRBV5-5	TGTGCCAGCAGCTTCGGGCTAGACGGTAAGGCTTTCTTT	CASSFGLDGKAFF
.	.	TRBJ2-3	TRBV6-1	TGTGCCAGCAGTGAAATTGGGGGGCTGCCAGATACGCAGTATTTT	CASSEIGGLPDTQYF
.	.	TRBJ2-2	TRBV5-4	TGTGCCAGCAAAGTGGGGTTGCAGGGGAGAAGCACCGGGGAGCTGTTTTTT	CASKVGLQGRSTGELFF
.	.	TRBJ2-3	TRBV9	TGTGCCAGCGGCCGGGGGCCCCCCACAGATACGCAGTATTTT	CASGRGPPTDTQYF
.	once	TRBJ1-1	TRBV28	TGTGCCAGCAGTCTCCGCCACAACACTGAAGCTTTCTTT	CASSLRHNTEAFF
.	.	TRBJ2-7	TRBV21-1	TGTGCCAGCAGCCCAAGTGGAGGGTACGAGCAGTACTTC	CASSPSGGYEQYF
TRBD2	once	TRBJ2-1	TRBV11-3	TGTGCCAGCAGCGGAAAGCGGGAGTTCTACAATGAGCAGTTCTTC	CASSGKREFYNEQFF